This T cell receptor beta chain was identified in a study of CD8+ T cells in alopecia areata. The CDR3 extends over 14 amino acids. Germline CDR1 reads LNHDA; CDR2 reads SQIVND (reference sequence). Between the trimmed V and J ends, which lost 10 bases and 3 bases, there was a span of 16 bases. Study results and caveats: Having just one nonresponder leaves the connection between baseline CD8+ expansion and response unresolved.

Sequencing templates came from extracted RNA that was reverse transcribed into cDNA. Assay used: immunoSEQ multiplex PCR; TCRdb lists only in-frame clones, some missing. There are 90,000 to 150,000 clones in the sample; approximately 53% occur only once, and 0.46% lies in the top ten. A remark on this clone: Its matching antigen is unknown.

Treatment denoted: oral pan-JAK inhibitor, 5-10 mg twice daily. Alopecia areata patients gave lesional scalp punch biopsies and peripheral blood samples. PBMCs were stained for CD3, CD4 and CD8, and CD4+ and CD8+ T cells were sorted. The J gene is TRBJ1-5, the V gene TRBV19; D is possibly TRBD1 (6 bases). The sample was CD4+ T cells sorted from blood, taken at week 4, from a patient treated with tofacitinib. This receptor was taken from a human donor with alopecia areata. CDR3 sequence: CATGTRLFNQPQHF. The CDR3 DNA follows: TGTGCCACCGGGACAAGACTATTCAATCAGCCCCAGCATTTT.